The clone carrying this TCR beta chain has more than one count but fewer than ten. The target antigen is unknown. This record belongs to a study of T-cell memory formation after mild COVID-19. The V gene's germline CDR1 is MNHNY and CDR2 SVGAGI (reference sequence). CDR3 length equals 16 residues. The junction had 10 bases not matched to a gene; V was cut back by 8 bases and J by 2 bases. The study's findings and limits: CM and EM subsets held most contracting CD4+ clones; EMRA held CD8+ ones. A second wave expanding day 15 to 37 was CD4+-biased; contracting clones were balanced.

TCRdb redid the calling of the 5' RACE reads with MiXCR, one entry per CDR3 protein. This sample carries more than 250,000 distinct CDR3 sequences, about 20% of them seen once, and the ten largest clones take 20% to 25%. Sequencing used PBMCs or a T cell subset sorted from them (not recorded which). The receptor comes from a young man who had mild COVID-19 (a few samples of this study predate the infection). Cell type and time point are not known. The V call is TRBV6-6, the J call TRBJ2-2; 8 nucleotides match TRBD2. For the CDR3, the DNA is TGTGCCAGCGGCCAAGGGCTAGCGGGTAACACCGGGGAGCTGTTTTTT. It translates to CASGQGLAGNTGELFF.